These 27 T cell receptor beta chains share one sample of origin, sequenced in a study of control samples from healthy donors and cancer patients. Generated by immunoSEQ multiplex PCR, the TCRdb table keeps only in-frame clones and is missing some. The repertoire holds about 170,000 clones, roughly 89% seen once, with about 12% in the top ten. The sample taken for sequencing was blood. These receptors came from a man aged 25 to 40 in good health.

This chain joins TRBV13 and TRBJ1-1, with D unclear. Trimming cost V 2 bases and J 6 bases, with 4 bases left between them. The germline CDR1 and CDR2 sequences are PRHDT and FYEKMQ (reference sequence). The CDR3 loop spans 11 amino acids. CDR3 in DNA: TGTGCCAGCAGCTTATCTTCTGAAGCTTTCTTT. Amino acid sequence: CASSLSSEAFF.

The chain uses TRBV7-3 and TRBJ2-1, with a tentative D call TRBD2 (5 bases). The CDR3 totals 15 residues. CDR1 is SGHTA and CDR2 is FQGTGA in the germline V gene. V lost 0 bases and J 1 base, leaving 7 bases between the germline ends. CDR3 DNA: TGTGCCAGCAGCTTAACGGAGGTGTCCTACAATGAGCAGTTCTTC. It is translated as CASSLTEVSYNEQFF.

The chain uses TRBV3-1 (or the pseudogene TRBV3-2) and TRBJ2-1; no clear D. CDR3 length: 12 amino acids. V was pared by 4 bases and J by 7 bases, with 8 bases between. Germline V gene data show CDR1 as LGHDT and CDR2 as YNNKEL (reference sequence). This CDR3 reads CASSLGGNEQFF. The CDR3 DNA sequence: TGTGCCAGCAGCCTGGGCGGAAATGAGCAGTTCTTC.

The chain links TRBV28 to TRBJ1-2; no reliable D call. The CDR3 is 15 amino acids. In germline, CDR1 is MDHEN, CDR2 SYDVKM. Trimming removed 3 bases at V and 4 bases at J, with 15 bases between. The CDR3 coding sequence is TGTGCCAGCAGTTTTGGAGGCTACTCGGGCTATGGCTACACCTTC. It yields the protein CASSFGGYSGYGYTF.

The CDR3 DNA follows: TGCGCCAGCAGCATTGACACCGGCAGCAATCAGCCCCAGCATTTT. Translation: CASSIDTGSNQPQHF. The genes are TRBV5-1 and TRBJ1-5, with D unclear. The CDR3 loop spans 15 amino acids. The V gene lost 4 bases and the J gene lost 1 base, with 12 bases spanning the gap. Germline lookup yields CDR1 SGHRS and CDR2 YFSETQ.

The rearrangement joins TRBV4-2 to TRBJ1-4; 10 bases fit TRBD1. V trimming: 4 bases; J trimming: 8 bases; junction bases outside the gene matches: 10. The CDR3 loop spans 16 amino acids. The germline CDR1 and CDR2 sequences are LGHNA and YNFKEQ. DNA of the CDR3: TGTGCCAGCAGCCGGCAGGCACGGGACAGGGGAGAAAAACTGTTTTTT. Protein: CASSRQARDRGEKLFF.

The chain employs TRBV14 and TRBJ2-7; TRBD1 is a possible D gene (5 bases). The germline V and J ends were trimmed by 1 base and 2 bases, with 9 bases remaining between them. This CDR3 spans 14 amino acids. Germline values: CDR1 SGHDN, CDR2 FVKESK. The CDR3 protein is CASSQAGWAYEQYF. CDR3 DNA: TGTGCCAGCAGCCAAGCAGGGTGGGCCTACGAGCAGTACTTC.

V gene TRBV5-1 combines with J gene TRBJ1-3; 12 nucleotides align to TRBD1. V lost 4 bases to trimming and J lost 7 bases; unmatched junction nucleotides: 6. The CDR3 extends over 15 amino acids. Germline V gene data show CDR1 as SGHRS and CDR2 as YFSETQ. The CDR3 is CASSLMGQGANTIYF. The CDR3 DNA follows: TGCGCCAGCAGCCTGATGGGACAGGGGGCCAACACCATATATTTT.

V usage is TRBV19 and J usage is TRBJ1-2, with a weak D call TRBD1 (5 bases). This CDR3 is built from 14 residues. Trimming pared 10 bases from V and 7 bases from J, leaving 22 bases between. Germline CDR1 and CDR2: LNHDA and SQIVND (reference sequence). DNA for the CDR3: TGTGCCACCCTAGTAAGTGGGCAGGGTCGTGGCTACACCTTC. Its protein is CATLVSGQGRGYTF. The whole variable domain, filled in from reference TRBV19 and TRBJ1-2, reads DGGITQSPKYLFRKEGQNVTLSCEQNLNHDAMYWYRQDPGQGLRLIYYSQIVNDFQKGDIAEGYSVSREKKESFPLTVTSAQKNPTAFYLCATLVSGQGRGYTFGSGTRLTVV.

The V call is TRBV6-1, the J call TRBJ1-4; 7 nucleotides align to TRBD1. Germline CDR1 MNHNS, CDR2 SASEGT. The CDR3 is 13 amino acids. J gave up 5 bases and V 5 bases, and 2 bases lay outside the gene matches. Written as DNA, the CDR3 is TGTGCCAGCAGTAGGGACAGAAATGAAAAACTGTTTTTT. Protein product: CASSRDRNEKLFF.

V and J are TRBV11-2 and TRBJ2-2; 9 nucleotides agree with TRBD1. J lost 6 bases, V lost 4 bases, and 9 bases had no gene match. The CDR3 is made up of 16 amino acids. Looked up from germline, CDR1 is SGHAT and CDR2 is FQNNGV. For the CDR3, the DNA is TGTGCCAGCAGCTCCCTCCGGGACAGGGTCGCCGGGGAGCTGTTTTTT. The encoded protein is CASSSLRDRVAGELFF.

This clone was detected only once. The rearrangement uses TRBV19 and TRBJ1-5; D ambiguous. CDR1 and CDR2 (germline): LNHDA, SQIVND (reference sequence). V was cut by 7 bases and J by 4 bases, with 17 bases left in between. The CDR3 has 15 residues. The CDR3 DNA sequence: TGTGCCAGTACCCTCGTCACCGGGATAAATCAGCCCCAGCATTTT. It translates to CASTLVTGINQPQHF.

The chain carries TRBV18 and TRBJ1-5; D is unclear. Trimming shortened V by 4 bases and J by 6 bases, and 13 bases separated the two germline ends. Per the germline V gene, CDR1 is KGHSH and CDR2 is LQKENI. The CDR3 has 14 amino acids. The CDR3 protein is CASSLDQRSQPQHF. The CDR3, as DNA: TGTGCCAGCTCACTAGATCAGAGGAGTCAGCCCCAGCATTTT.

The sample holds a few counts of this clone. This chain links TRBV15 with TRBJ2-1; D not resolved. This CDR3 is 16 amino acids long. Germline-derived CDR1 and CDR2 are LNHNV and YYDKDF (reference sequence). The germline V and J ends were trimmed by 0 bases and 1 base, with 10 bases remaining between them. The CDR3 DNA reads as TGTGCCACCAGCAGAGAGCGTCCAGGTTCCTACAATGAGCAGTTCTTC. It specifies CATSRERPGSYNEQFF.

The V gene is TRBV27, the J gene TRBJ1-4; D not certain. Trimming removed 8 bases from V and 0 bases from J, with 16 bases in between. CDR3 length: 16 residues. Germline lookup yields CDR1 MNHEY and CDR2 SMNVEV (reference sequence). The CDR3 DNA follows: TGTGCCAGCTCCGAGTCCCCAACTGCAACTAATGAAAAACTGTTTTTT. It specifies CASSESPTATNEKLFF.

V is TRBV7-3 and J is TRBJ2-1, with 7 bases matching TRBD2. This CDR3 region has 15 residues. The V gene end was trimmed by 4 bases and the J gene end by 5 bases; junction bases not matched to a gene: 8. The germline V gene has CDR1 SGHTA and CDR2 FQGTGA. CDR3 sequence (DNA): TGTGCCAGCAGCTCTCCTAGCGGCGTAAACAATGAGCAGTTCTTC. Translated, it gives CASSSPSGVNNEQFF.

The rearrangement uses TRBV7-3 and TRBJ2-3; 9 nucleotides match TRBD2. V dropped 3 bases and J dropped 6; count of bases not matched to a gene: 7. This CDR3 is built from 15 residues. In germline, CDR1 is SGHTA, CDR2 FQGTGA. The CDR3, as DNA: TGTGCCAGCAGCTTGGGCGGGAGGGCCTTTGATACGCAGTATTTT. Protein sequence: CASSLGGRAFDTQYF.

The chain joins TRBV3-1 (or the pseudogene TRBV3-2) to TRBJ2-2; 7 nucleotides agree with TRBD1. The junction had 11 bases not matched to a gene; V was cut back by 1 base and J by 3 bases. Germline lookup yields CDR1 LGHDT and CDR2 YNNKEL (reference sequence). The CDR3 extends over 18 amino acids. The CDR3 sequence is CASSQVLRLQGYTGELFF. CDR3 bases: TGTGCCAGCAGCCAAGTTCTTCGACTACAGGGGTACACCGGGGAGCTGTTTTTT.

This chain uses TRBV2 with TRBJ2-6; the D gene could be TRBD1 or TRBD2 (6 bases each). The germline V gene encodes CDR1 SNHLY and CDR2 FYNNEI. This CDR3 has 15 residues. V was clipped by 3 bases and J by 12 bases, with 18 bases between them. In DNA, the CDR3 is TGTGCCAGCAGTGAGACCGAGGGGGGCACAATCGTCCTGACTTTC. Protein product: CASSETEGGTIVLTF.

The gene calls are TRBV4-1 and TRBJ1-5; 7 positions match TRBD1. After removal of 3 bases from V and 3 bases from J, the junction contained 8 bases not matched to a gene. This CDR3 contains 16 residues. The germline CDR1 and CDR2 sequences are MGHRA and YSYEKL. DNA of the CDR3: TGCGCCAGCAGCCAGACGACAGGGATGCCCAATCAGCCCCAGCATTTT. Translating it yields CASSQTTGMPNQPQHF.

The chain employs TRBV7-3 and TRBJ1-1; perhaps TRBD1 as D (5 bases). CDR1 and CDR2 from the germline V gene are SGHTA and FQGTGA. Between the trimmed V and J ends, which lost 2 bases and 7 bases, there was a span of 14 bases. This CDR3 contains 14 residues. The CDR3 nucleotides are TGTGCCAGCAGCTTACTGCCAGGGACTGGTGAAGCTTTCTTT. Its protein is CASSLLPGTGEAFF.

This sequence joins TRBV27 and TRBJ1-5; 9 positions match TRBD1. V was clipped by 4 bases and J by 7 bases; unmatched bases: 8. Germline lookup yields CDR1 MNHEY and CDR2 SMNVEV (reference sequence). CDR3 length equals 15 residues. Written as DNA, the CDR3 is TGTGCCAGCAGTTCCTACCGGGACAGGGAACAGCCCCAGCATTTT. Translating gives CASSSYRDREQPQHF.

V usage is TRBV7-9 and J usage is TRBJ2-1, with D possibly being TRBD2 (5 bases). Germline V gives CDR1 SEHNR, CDR2 FQNEAQ (reference sequence). CDR3 length equals 17 residues. The V end was cut by 1 base, the J end by 0 bases, with 13 bases between. The CDR3 protein is CASSLGVGTSSYNEQFF. CDR3 DNA: TGTGCCAGCAGCTTAGGCGTCGGTACTAGCTCCTACAATGAGCAGTTCTTC.

The chain is built from TRBV5-1 and TRBJ1-6; TRBD1 matches at 10 bases. Germline V lookup: CDR1 SGHRS, CDR2 YFSETQ. CDR3 size: 17 residues. V dropped 2 bases and J dropped 1; count of bases not matched to a gene: 3. As DNA, the CDR3 is TGCGCCAGCAGCTTCGGACAGGGGGAGTCCTATAATTCACCCCTCCACTTT. It encodes CASSFGQGESYNSPLHF.

The chain uses TRBV4-2 and TRBJ2-3; D is unclear. The V end lost 1 base, the J end lost 0 bases, and 14 bases lay between the germline ends. The CDR3 length is 17 residues. Germline CDR1 and CDR2: LGHNA and YNFKEQ. CDR3 sequence (DNA): TGTGCCAGCAGCCAAGGGGATCTGGCGCGTAGCACAGATACGCAGTATTTT. This gives the protein CASSQGDLARSTDTQYF.

This clone was observed once. The gene calls are TRBV27 and TRBJ2-2; tentatively, D is TRBD2 (6 bases). CDR1 is MNHEY and CDR2 is SMNVEV in the germline V gene (reference sequence). CDR3 length: 14 amino acids. Trimming left V 4 bases short and J 3 bases short, with 9 bases between. CDR3 region: CASSSGAHTGELFF. The CDR3 coding sequence is TGTGCCAGCAGTTCGGGAGCGCACACCGGGGAGCTGTTTTTT.

The chain uses TRBV7-2 and TRBJ2-4; possible D gene TRBD2, 6 bases. Germline V lookup: CDR1 SGHTA, CDR2 FQGNSA. The CDR3 loop spans 14 amino acids. V was cut by 1 base and J by 9 bases, with 13 bases left in between. The CDR3 region is CASSLVDTRGIQYF. The CDR3 DNA is TGTGCCAGCAGCTTAGTTGACACGCGGGGCATTCAGTACTTC.